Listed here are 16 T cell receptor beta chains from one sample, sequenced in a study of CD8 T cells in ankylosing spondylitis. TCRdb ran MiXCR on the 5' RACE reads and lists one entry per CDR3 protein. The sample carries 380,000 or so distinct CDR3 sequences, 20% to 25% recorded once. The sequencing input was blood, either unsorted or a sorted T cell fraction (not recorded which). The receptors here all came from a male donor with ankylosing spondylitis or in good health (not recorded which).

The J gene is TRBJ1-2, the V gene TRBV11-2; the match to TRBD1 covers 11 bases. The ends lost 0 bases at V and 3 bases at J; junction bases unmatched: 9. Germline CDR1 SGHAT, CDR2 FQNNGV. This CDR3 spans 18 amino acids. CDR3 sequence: CASSLDLWGQGDDYGYTF. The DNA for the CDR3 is TGTGCCAGCAGCTTAGATCTTTGGGGACAGGGGGATGACTATGGCTACACCTTC.

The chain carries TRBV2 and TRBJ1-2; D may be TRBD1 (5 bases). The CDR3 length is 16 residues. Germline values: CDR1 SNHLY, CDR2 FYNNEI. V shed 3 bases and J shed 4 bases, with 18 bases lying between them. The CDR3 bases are TGTGCCAGCAGTGACCTTGGGCCTGGGGGACTCTATGGCTACACCTTC. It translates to CASSDLGPGGLYGYTF. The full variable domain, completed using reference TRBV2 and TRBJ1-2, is EPEVTQTPSHQVTQMGQEVILRCVPISNHLYFYWYRQILGQKVEFLVSFYNNEISEKSEIFDDQFSVERPDGSNFTLKIRSTKLEDSAMYFCASSDLGPGGLYGYTFGSGTRLTVV.

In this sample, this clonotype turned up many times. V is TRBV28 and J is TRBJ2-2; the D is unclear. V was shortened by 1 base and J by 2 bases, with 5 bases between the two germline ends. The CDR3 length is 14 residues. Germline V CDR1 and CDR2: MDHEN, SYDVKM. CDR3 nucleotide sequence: TGTGCCAGCAGTTTATCCCCAAACACCGGGGAGCTGTTTTTT. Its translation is CASSLSPNTGELFF.

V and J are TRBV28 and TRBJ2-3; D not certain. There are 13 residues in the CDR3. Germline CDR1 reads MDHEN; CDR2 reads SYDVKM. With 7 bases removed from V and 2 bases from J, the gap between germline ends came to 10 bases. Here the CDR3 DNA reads TGTGCCAGCAACGCAGCGAACACAGATACGCAGTATTTT. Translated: CASNAANTDTQYF.

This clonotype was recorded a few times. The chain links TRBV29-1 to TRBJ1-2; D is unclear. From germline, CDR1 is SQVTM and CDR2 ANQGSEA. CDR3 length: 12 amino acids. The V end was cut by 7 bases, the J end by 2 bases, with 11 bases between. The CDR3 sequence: CSAIALNYGYTF. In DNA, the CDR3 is TGCAGCGCCATCGCCTTAAACTATGGCTACACCTTC.

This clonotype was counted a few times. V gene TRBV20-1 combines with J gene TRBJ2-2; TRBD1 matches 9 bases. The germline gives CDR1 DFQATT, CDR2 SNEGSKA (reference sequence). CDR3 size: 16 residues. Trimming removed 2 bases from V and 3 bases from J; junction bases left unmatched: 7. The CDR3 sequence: CSARKQGAGYTGELFF. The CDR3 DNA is TGCAGTGCTAGAAAACAGGGGGCCGGGTACACCGGGGAGCTGTTTTTT.

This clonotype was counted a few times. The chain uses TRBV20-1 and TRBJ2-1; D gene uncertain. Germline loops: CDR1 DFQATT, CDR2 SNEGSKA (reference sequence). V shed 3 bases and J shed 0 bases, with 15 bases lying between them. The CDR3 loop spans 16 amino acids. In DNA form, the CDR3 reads TGCAGTGCTAGGGACGATTTGGGTTACTCCTACAATGAGCAGTTCTTC. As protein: CSARDDLGYSYNEQFF.

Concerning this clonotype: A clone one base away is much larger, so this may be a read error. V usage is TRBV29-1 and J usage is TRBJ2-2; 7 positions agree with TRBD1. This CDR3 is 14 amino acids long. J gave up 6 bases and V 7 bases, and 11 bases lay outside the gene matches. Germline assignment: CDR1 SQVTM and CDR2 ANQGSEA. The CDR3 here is CSGVRGPVSGELFF. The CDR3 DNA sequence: TGCAGCGGGGTGAGGGGGCCAGTCTCCGGGGAGCTGTTTTTT.

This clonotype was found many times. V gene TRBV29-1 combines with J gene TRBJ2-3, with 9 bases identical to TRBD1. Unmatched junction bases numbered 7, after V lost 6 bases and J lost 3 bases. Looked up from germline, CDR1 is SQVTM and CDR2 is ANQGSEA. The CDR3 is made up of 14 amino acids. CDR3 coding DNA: TGCAGCGTGGAAACAGGGGGCGAGACAGATACGCAGTATTTT. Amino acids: CSVETGGETDTQYF.

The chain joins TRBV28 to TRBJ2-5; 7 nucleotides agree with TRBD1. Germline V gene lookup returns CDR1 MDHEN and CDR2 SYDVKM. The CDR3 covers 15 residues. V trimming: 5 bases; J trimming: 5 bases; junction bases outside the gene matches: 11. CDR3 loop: CASSPSPRGWETQYF. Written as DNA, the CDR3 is TGTGCCAGCAGTCCAAGCCCCAGGGGGTGGGAGACCCAGTACTTC. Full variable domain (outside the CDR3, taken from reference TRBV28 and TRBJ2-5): DVKVTQSSRYLVKRTGEKVFLECVQDMDHENMFWYRQDPGLGLRLIYFSYDVKMKEKGDIPEGYSVSREKKERFSLILESASTNQTSMYLCASSPSPRGWETQYFGPGTRLLVL.

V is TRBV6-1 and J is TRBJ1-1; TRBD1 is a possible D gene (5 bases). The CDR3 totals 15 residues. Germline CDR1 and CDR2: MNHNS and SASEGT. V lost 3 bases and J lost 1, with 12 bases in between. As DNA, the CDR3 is TGTGCCAGCAGTGATTGGGGCCGAGCGAACACTGAAGCTTTCTTT. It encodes CASSDWGRANTEAFF.

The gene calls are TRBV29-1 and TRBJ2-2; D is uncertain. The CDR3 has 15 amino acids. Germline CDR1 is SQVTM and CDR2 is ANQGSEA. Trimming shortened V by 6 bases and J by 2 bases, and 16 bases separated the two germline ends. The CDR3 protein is CSVLPWAANTGELFF. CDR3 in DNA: TGCAGCGTCCTCCCTTGGGCGGCTAACACCGGGGAGCTGTTTTTT.

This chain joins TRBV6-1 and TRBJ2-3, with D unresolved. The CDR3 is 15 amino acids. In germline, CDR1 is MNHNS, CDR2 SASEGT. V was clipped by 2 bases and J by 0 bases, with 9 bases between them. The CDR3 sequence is CASSEFILSTDTQYF. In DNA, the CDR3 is TGTGCCAGCAGTGAATTCATACTAAGCACAGATACGCAGTATTTT.

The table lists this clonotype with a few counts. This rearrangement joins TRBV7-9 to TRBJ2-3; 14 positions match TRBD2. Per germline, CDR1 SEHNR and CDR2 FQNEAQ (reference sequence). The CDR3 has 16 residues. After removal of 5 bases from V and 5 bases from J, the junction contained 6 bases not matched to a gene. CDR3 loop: CASSVEGLAGEDTQYF. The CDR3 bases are TGTGCCAGCAGCGTTGAGGGACTAGCGGGGGAAGATACGCAGTATTTT.

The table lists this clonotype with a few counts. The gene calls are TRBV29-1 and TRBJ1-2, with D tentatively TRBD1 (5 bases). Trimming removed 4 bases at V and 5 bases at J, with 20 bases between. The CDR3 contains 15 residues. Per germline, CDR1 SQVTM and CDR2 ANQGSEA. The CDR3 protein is CSVGGFGTEPYGYTF. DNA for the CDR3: TGCAGCGTTGGTGGGTTCGGGACCGAGCCATATGGCTACACCTTC.

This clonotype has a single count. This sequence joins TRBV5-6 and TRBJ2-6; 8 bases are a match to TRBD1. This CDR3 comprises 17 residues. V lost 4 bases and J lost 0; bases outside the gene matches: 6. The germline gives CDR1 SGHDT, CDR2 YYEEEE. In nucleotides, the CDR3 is TGTGCCAGCAGCCTGGACAGGGCCCGCTCTGGGGCCAACGTCCTGACTTTC. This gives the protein CASSLDRARSGANVLTF.